This TCR beta chain was captured by sequencing in a study of T-cell memory formation after mild COVID-19. General observations from the study: Day 37-peaking second-wave clones had unconfirmed SARS-CoV-2 specificity. There were some responding clones in pre-infection memory, which suggested that cross-reactive memory had joined. Contracting CD4+ clones lay largely in CM and EM, with CD8+ ones residing in EMRA. Clones that got smaller from day 15 to 85 had even CD4/CD8, while clones growing later tipped toward CD4+.

This clonotype was observed a handful of times. Its specificity is not known. TCRdb ran MiXCR on the 5' RACE reads and lists one entry per CDR3 protein. The sample yields about 150,000 distinct CDR3 sequences, 20% to 25% seen once. The length of the CDR3 is 15 residues. Germline V lookup: CDR1 DFQATT, CDR2 SNEGSKA (reference sequence). With V trimmed by 4 bases and J by 4 bases, 13 bases remained unmatched. The sequence came from an adult woman who had mild COVID-19 (a few samples of this study predate the infection). Cell type and time point are not known. Sequenced: PBMCs or a T cell subset sorted from them (not recorded which). This chain uses TRBV20-1 with TRBJ2-7; 7 nucleotides line up with TRBD1. The CDR3 region has the DNA TGCAGTGCTAAGGGGACAGCTCTAGGCCCTTACGAGCAGTACTTC. This gives the protein CSAKGTALGPYEQYF.